This T cell receptor (beta chain) was identified in a study of blood T cell repertoires in COVID-19. CDR1 is PRHDT and CDR2 is FYEKMQ in the germline V gene (reference sequence). The CDR3 length is 15 residues. Trimming at V came to 7 bases and at J to 0 bases, leaving 6 bases not matched to a gene. This table comes from immunoSEQ multiplex PCR, and its TCRdb copy is limited to in-frame clones, with some not included. The sample has around 60,000 clones, about 81% seen once. This clonotype was sampled from an elderly man with acute or convalescent COVID-19. Specimen: peripheral blood. The chain uses TRBV13 and TRBJ2-1, with 7 nucleotides matching TRBD2. Written as DNA, the CDR3 is TGTGCCAGCACACCAGGCGGGGGCTCCTACAATGAGCAGTTCTTC. Residues: CASTPGGGSYNEQFF.